Below, 27 T cell receptor beta chains from the same sample are listed, as sequenced in a study of cytomegalovirus exposure and HLA in healthy donors. PCR was performed using 60 Vbeta and 13 Jbeta primers. Measured with immunoSEQ multiplex PCR; TCRdb has only the in-frame clones, and not every one. This repertoire shows around 150,000 clones, around 79% found once; its top ten account for approximately 1.4%. The sequencing sample was made of PBMCs. Receptor source: a woman aged 40 to 55 in good health and CMV-seronegative.

The J gene is TRBJ1-2, the V gene TRBV5-6; no firm D call. This CDR3 has 15 residues. V lost 2 bases to trimming and J lost 2 bases, with 13 bases between them. Germline CDR1 reads SGHDT; CDR2 reads YYEEEE. CDR3 loop: CASSFLLEDNYGYTF. Written as DNA, the CDR3 is TGTGCCAGCAGCTTCTTGCTGGAGGACAACTATGGCTACACCTTC.

The J gene is TRBJ1-1, the V gene TRBV30, with TRBD1 as a possible D gene (5 bases). Germline V gene data show CDR1 as GTSNPN and CDR2 as SVGIG (reference sequence). V was pared by 3 bases and J by 2 bases, with 10 bases between. The CDR3 contains 13 residues. CDR3 nucleotide sequence: TGTGCCTGGAGCCAGACAGTCAACACTGAAGCTTTCTTT. Encoded protein: CAWSQTVNTEAFF.

The chain couples TRBV28 to TRBJ1-1; a weak D match, TRBD1 (6 bases). The CDR3 extends over 15 amino acids. Trimming shortened V by 7 bases and J by 5 bases, and 20 bases separated the two germline ends. From germline, CDR1 is MDHEN and CDR2 SYDVKM. The CDR3 reads CASTYIRGRSTEAFF. The CDR3 DNA reads TGTGCCAGCACCTATATCAGGGGAAGAAGTACTGAAGCTTTCTTT.

This clone occurred once. DNA of the CDR3: TGTGCCAGCAGACACACAGGGGAATGGGCCGGGGAGCTGTTTTTT. Translating it yields CASRHTGEWAGELFF. The genes are TRBV27 and TRBJ2-2; 7 positions agree with TRBD1. Germline CDR1 MNHEY, CDR2 SMNVEV (reference sequence). Unmatched junction bases numbered 10, after V lost 6 bases and J lost 6 bases. The CDR3 runs to 15 residues.

This chain joins TRBV7-3 and TRBJ2-1; D remains ambiguous. V shed 4 bases and J shed 6 bases, with 7 bases lying between them. Germline CDR1 is SGHTA and CDR2 is FQGTGA. The CDR3 consists of 12 residues. CDR3 nucleotides: TGTGCCAGCAGCTCCGAGTCCAATGAGCAGTTCTTC. Protein: CASSSESNEQFF.

V gene TRBV2 combines with J gene TRBJ1-1; D unresolved. The CDR3 covers 12 residues. CDR1 is SNHLY, CDR2 FYNNEI, per germline. The CDR3 DNA reads TGTGCTGGCGCGGGCTTGAGGACTGAAGCTTTCTTT. Protein: CAGAGLRTEAFF.

This clone has more than one count but fewer than ten. In the same sample, other DNA sequences code for this CDR3. The rearrangement uses TRBV2 and TRBJ1-5; no reliable D call. The CDR3 has 12 amino acids. The germline V gene has CDR1 SNHLY and CDR2 FYNNEI. V dropped 11 bases and J dropped 0 bases, with 8 bases sitting between them. The CDR3 coding sequence is TGTGCCGGAGGTTATAGCAATCAGCCCCAGCATTTT. Translating it yields CAGGYSNQPQHF.

The rearrangement joins TRBV7-6 to TRBJ2-1; D might be TRBD1 (7 bases). The V gene lost 4 bases and the J gene lost 2 bases, with 12 bases spanning the gap. The CDR3 is 15 amino acids. The V gene's germline CDR1 is SGHVS and CDR2 FNYEAQ. CDR3 region: CASSSQGGTYNEQFF. The CDR3 DNA follows: TGTGCCAGCAGCTCCCAGGGGGGCACCTACAATGAGCAGTTCTTC.

The chain employs TRBV4-3 and TRBJ2-7; perhaps TRBD1 as D (5 bases). CDR3 length: 14 amino acids. Germline CDR1 LGHNA, CDR2 YSLEER. The germline V and J ends were trimmed by 3 bases and 2 bases, with 11 bases remaining between them. CDR3 sequence: CASSHFAGTYEQYF. The DNA of the CDR3 is TGCGCCAGCAGCCATTTCGCAGGGACCTACGAGCAGTACTTC.

This clone was observed a few times. The V and J genes are TRBV10-3 and TRBJ1-4; 7 bases match TRBD1. The germline V gene encodes CDR1 ENHRY and CDR2 SYGVKD. This CDR3 has 15 residues. The junction had 3 bases not matched to a gene; V was cut back by 0 bases and J by 5 bases. CDR3 DNA sequence: TGTGCCATCAGTGAGTCTTGGGACAGCAATGAAAAACTGTTTTTT. It specifies CAISESWDSNEKLFF.

V gene TRBV7-9 combines with J gene TRBJ1-1; 9 nucleotides agree with TRBD1. Germline V gives CDR1 SEHNR, CDR2 FQNEAQ (reference sequence). The CDR3 contains 14 residues. The ends lost 6 bases at V and 3 bases at J; junction bases unmatched: 5. Here the CDR3 DNA reads TGTGCCAGCAGACTACAGGGGGCCTACACTGAAGCTTTCTTT. This sequence encodes CASRLQGAYTEAFF.

V usage is TRBV5-1 and J usage is TRBJ2-3, with 8 nucleotides matching TRBD2. The CDR3 covers 15 residues. V was pared by 0 bases and J by 4 bases, with 4 bases of the junction left unmatched. Germline V gene lookup returns CDR1 SGHRS and CDR2 YFSETQ. CDR3 sequence (DNA): TGCGCCAGCAGCTTGGTGGGACTAGAGGCAGATACGCAGTATTTT. Encoded protein: CASSLVGLEADTQYF.

This clone appeared once. The chain has TRBV13 and TRBJ2-7; TRBD1 aligns across 9 bases. Per germline, CDR1 PRHDT and CDR2 FYEKMQ (reference sequence). The ends lost 4 bases at V and 0 bases at J; junction bases unmatched: 16. CDR3 length: 19 residues. The CDR3 spells CASSSVGQGHWISSYEQYF. CDR3 nucleotides: TGTGCCAGCAGCTCCGTGGGACAGGGACATTGGATAAGCTCCTACGAGCAGTACTTC.

The rearrangement joins TRBV11-3 to TRBJ1-5, with D possibly being TRBD1 (5 bases). There are 13 residues in the CDR3. Germline V CDR1 and CDR2: SGHNT, YENEEA. Trimming stripped 6 bases from V and 2 bases from J, with 8 bases between. DNA of the CDR3: TGTGCCAGCAGTCGGGGGGGCAATCAGCCCCAGCATTTT. This encodes CASSRGGNQPQHF. The full variable domain, completed using reference TRBV11-3 and TRBJ1-5, is EAGVVQSPRYKIIEKKQPVAFWCNPISGHNTLYWYLQNLGQGPELLIRYENEEAVDDSQLPKDRFSAERLKGVDSTLKIQPAELGDSAVYLCASSRGGNQPQHFGDGTRLSIL.

This sequence joins TRBV4-2 and TRBJ1-5; 10 bases fit TRBD1. Germline V gives CDR1 LGHNA, CDR2 YNFKEQ. CDR3 length equals 17 residues. V shed 6 bases and J 12 bases; nucleotides not matched to a gene: 20. CDR3 sequence reads: CASSIRYGTGELSLQHF. The CDR3, as DNA: TGTGCCAGCAGTATCCGGTATGGGACAGGGGAATTATCGCTCCAGCATTTT.

This clone was seen only once. The CDR3: CASSLDPNQPQHF. CDR3 bases: TGCGCCAGCAGCTTGGATCCTAATCAGCCCCAGCATTTT. V is TRBV5-1 and J is TRBJ1-5; D gene uncertain. The CDR3 contains 13 residues. V lost 0 bases and J lost 4, with 5 bases in between. Germline-derived CDR1 and CDR2 are SGHRS and YFSETQ.

A note on this clone: This sample includes further DNA sequences coding for the same CDR3. The gene calls are TRBV7-8 and TRBJ1-2, with 7 bases identical to TRBD1. Losses at the gene ends were 1 base for V and 2 bases for J; bases not matched to a gene: 1. The CDR3 totals 14 residues. Germline V lookup: CDR1 SGHVS, CDR2 FQNEAQ. CDR3 nucleotides: TGTGCCAGCAGCTTAGGGACAGGAAACTATGGCTACACCTTC. It translates to CASSLGTGNYGYTF.

The V call is TRBV5-1, the J call TRBJ2-5; the match to TRBD1 covers 10 bases. The germline V gene has CDR1 SGHRS and CDR2 YFSETQ. The CDR3 covers 15 residues. The J segment lost 3 bases and the V segment lost 4 bases, leaving 6 bases of the junction unmatched. CDR3 sequence (DNA): TGCGCCAGCAGCGGACCGGGACAGGGGAAAGAGACCCAGTACTTC. Translated, it gives CASSGPGQGKETQYF.

This chain joins TRBV2 and TRBJ2-1, with 9 bases matching TRBD1. The germline gives CDR1 SNHLY, CDR2 FYNNEI. Losses at the gene ends were 4 bases for V and 6 bases for J; bases not matched to a gene: 10. The CDR3 is 16 amino acids. The CDR3 sequence is CASSGTGQGSLNEQFF. The CDR3 DNA reads TGTGCCAGCAGTGGAACGGGACAGGGTTCCCTCAATGAGCAGTTCTTC.

The chain recombines TRBV6-5 with TRBJ2-7, with TRBD1 matching over 10 bases. J lost 1 base, V lost 4 bases, and 7 bases had no gene match. Germline CDR1 reads MNHEY; CDR2 reads SVGAGI. The CDR3 totals 16 residues. CDR3 nucleotides: TGTGCCAGCAGTTCCAGGGGGGACAGGGGTTCCTACGAGCAGTACTTC. Residues: CASSSRGDRGSYEQYF.

The J gene is TRBJ2-4, the V gene TRBV28, with TRBD1 as a possible D gene (5 bases). The CDR3 has 13 residues. Germline lookup yields CDR1 MDHEN and CDR2 SYDVKM. Deletions cut 3 bases from V and 4 bases from J, with 7 bases between. CDR3 sequence: CASSLTVKNIQYF. The CDR3, as DNA: TGTGCCAGCAGTTTGACAGTAAAAAACATTCAGTACTTC.

This clone was found once. The rearrangement joins TRBV6-5 to TRBJ1-3, with unresolved D. V shed 5 bases and J shed 0 bases, with 8 bases lying between them. Germline-derived CDR1 and CDR2 are MNHEY and SVGAGI. This CDR3 contains 14 residues. The CDR3 here is CASSRRGSGNTIYF. The CDR3 nucleotides are TGTGCCAGCAGTCGTCGGGGCTCTGGAAACACCATATATTTT.

This rearrangement joins TRBV11-2 to TRBJ1-5; D not certain. CDR3 length: 15 residues. Trimming removed 3 bases at V and 3 bases at J, with 12 bases between. Germline V gene sequence: CDR1 SGHAT, CDR2 FQNNGV. This CDR3 is CASSFAGSINQPQHF. The CDR3 DNA is TGTGCCAGCAGCTTTGCCGGGTCCATCAATCAGCCCCAGCATTTT.

The chain couples TRBV7-9 to TRBJ1-1; D is undetermined. The CDR3 totals 16 residues. CDR1 is SEHNR and CDR2 is FQNEAQ in the germline V gene (reference sequence). V shed 0 bases and J shed 4 bases, with 15 bases lying between them. The CDR3 sequence is CASSLATPQFGTEAFF. In nucleotides, the CDR3 is TGTGCCAGCAGCTTAGCTACTCCCCAATTTGGCACTGAAGCTTTCTTT. The full variable domain, in which reference TRBV7-9 and TRBJ1-1 provide the parts outside the CDR3, is DTGVSQNPRHKITKRGQNVTFRCDPISEHNRLYWYRQTLGQGPEFLTYFQNEAQLEKSRLLSDRFSAERPKGSFSTLEIQRTEQGDSAMYLCASSLATPQFGTEAFFGQGTRLTVV.

CDR3 coding DNA: TGCGCCAGCAGCTTGGGGACAGCCTATGGCTACACCTTC. Translating it yields CASSLGTAYGYTF. This chain uses TRBV5-1 with TRBJ1-2; a possible D gene is TRBD1 (6 bases). The V and J ends lost 0 bases and 4 bases respectively, with 7 bases between them. CDR1 is SGHRS, CDR2 YFSETQ, per germline. This CDR3 has 13 residues.

The chain carries TRBV2 and TRBJ1-5; TRBD1 aligns across 7 bases. The V gene's germline CDR1 is SNHLY and CDR2 FYNNEI. The CDR3 sequence is 15 residues long. V gave up 5 bases and J gave up 3 bases; unmatched junction bases: 7. CDR3 region: CASSLQDRHNQPQHF. In DNA, the CDR3 is TGTGCCAGCAGTCTACAGGACAGGCACAATCAGCCCCAGCATTTT.

The chain joins TRBV29-1 to TRBJ2-7; D is perhaps TRBD1 (6 bases). The length of the CDR3 is 13 residues. V was pared by 5 bases and J by 4 bases, with 15 bases between. Germline CDR1 SQVTM, CDR2 ANQGSEA. In nucleotides, the CDR3 is TGCAGCGTTCAGAGGGGCAGGGGTTACGAGCAGTACTTC. Protein: CSVQRGRGYEQYF.